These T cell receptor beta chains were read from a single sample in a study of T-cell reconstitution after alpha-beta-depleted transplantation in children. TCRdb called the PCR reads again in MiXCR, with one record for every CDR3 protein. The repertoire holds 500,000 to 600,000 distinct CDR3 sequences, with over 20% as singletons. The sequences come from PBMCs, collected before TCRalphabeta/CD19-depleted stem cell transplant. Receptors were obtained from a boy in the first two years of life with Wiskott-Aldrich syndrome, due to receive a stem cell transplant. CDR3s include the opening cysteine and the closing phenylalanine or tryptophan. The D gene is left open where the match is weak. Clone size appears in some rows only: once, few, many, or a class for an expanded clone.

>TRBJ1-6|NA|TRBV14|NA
TGTGCCAGCAGCCAGTTCCCGAATTCACCCCTCCACTTT
CASSQFPNSPLHF
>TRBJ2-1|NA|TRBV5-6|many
TGTGCCAGCAGCTTGGGGTGGGAACGAAGCGGGACATACAATGAGCAGTTCTTC
CASSLGWERSGTYNEQFF
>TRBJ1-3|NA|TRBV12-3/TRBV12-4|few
TGTGCCAGCAGTTTCGTGACGGGCCGAAACACCATATATTTT
CASSFVTGRNTIYF
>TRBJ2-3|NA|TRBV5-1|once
TGCGCCAGCAGAGCGATGGACAGCCGCATCACAGATACGCAGTATTTT
CASRAMDSRITDTQYF
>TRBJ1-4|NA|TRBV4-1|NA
TGCGCCAGCAGCCGAGTTCCGGCAGGGGAAAAACTGTTTTTT
CASSRVPAGEKLFF
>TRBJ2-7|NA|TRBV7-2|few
TGTGCCAGCAGCCCGCCAACCTCCCCTAACGAGCAGTACTTC
CASSPPTSPNEQYF
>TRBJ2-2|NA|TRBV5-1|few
TGCGCCAGCAGCTTGATCAGGGGCGACACCGGGGAGCTGTTTTTT
CASSLIRGDTGELFF
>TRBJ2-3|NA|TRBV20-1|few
TGCAGTGCTAGTGGAGGTGGTAGTAGCCTAACAGATACGCAGTATTTT
CSASGGGSSLTDTQYF
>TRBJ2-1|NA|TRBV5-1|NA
TGCGCCAGCAGCTTTTACAGGATCTTCTCCGGGTCGAGCTCCTACAATGAGCAGTTCTTC
CASSFYRIFSGSSSYNEQFF
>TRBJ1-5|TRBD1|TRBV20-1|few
TGCAGTGCTAGCAGGAGGGGGCTGGGAAGCAATCAGCCCCAGCATTTT
CSASRRGLGSNQPQHF
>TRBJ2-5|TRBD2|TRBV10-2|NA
TGCGCCAGCACCATGGGACTAGCTGGGGCCCAGTACTTC
CASTMGLAGAQYF
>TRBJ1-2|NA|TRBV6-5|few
TGTGCCAGCAGTTATGGACAGCCCTTCTATGGCTACACCTTC
CASSYGQPFYGYTF
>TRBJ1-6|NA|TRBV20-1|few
TGCAGTGCTAGAATGGGGGGGGTTTATTCACCCCTCCACTTT
CSARMGGVYSPLHF
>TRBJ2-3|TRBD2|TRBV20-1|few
TGCAGTGCTAGAAGAGCGGGGGGACGAATCACAGATACGCAGTATTTT
CSARRAGGRITDTQYF
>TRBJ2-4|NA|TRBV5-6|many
TGTGCCAGCAGCTTGGGGGGTCCAGCCAAAAACATTCAGTACTTC
CASSLGGPAKNIQYF
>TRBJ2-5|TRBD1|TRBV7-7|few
TGTGCCAGCAGCAAACAGGGGGCGGAGACCCAGTACTTC
CASSKQGAETQYF
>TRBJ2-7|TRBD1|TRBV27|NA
TGTGCCAGCAGTCCATCCGGGACAGGGGGAAAAGAGCAGTACTTC
CASSPSGTGGKEQYF
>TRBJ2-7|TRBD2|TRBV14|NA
TGTGCCAGCAGCTTGTTACTAGCGGGAGGGCCCCACGAGCAGTACTTC
CASSLLLAGGPHEQYF
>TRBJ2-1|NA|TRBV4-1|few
TGCGCCAGCAGCCAAGGGCGCGGGCCCCAGTGGAATGAGCAGTTCTTC
CASSQGRGPQWNEQFF
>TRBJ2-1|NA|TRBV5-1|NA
TGCGCCAGCAGCTCCACCCTAGCAAGAGAGCAGTTCTTC
CASSSTLAREQFF
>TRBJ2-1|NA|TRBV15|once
TGTGCCACCAGCAGAGAGGTGGCTCCGGACAATGAGCAGTTCTTC
CATSREVAPDNEQFF
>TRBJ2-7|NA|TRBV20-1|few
TGCAGTGCTAGAGATGGCAGTACCTTAAGAAACGAGCAGTACTTC
CSARDGSTLRNEQYF
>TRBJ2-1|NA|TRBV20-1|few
TGCAGTGCTAAAGGCGACCTGTACAATGAGCAGTTCTTC
CSAKGDLYNEQFF
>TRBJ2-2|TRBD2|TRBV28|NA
TGTGCCAGCAGAGCGGGAGTAACCGGGGAGCTGTTTTTT
CASRAGVTGELFF
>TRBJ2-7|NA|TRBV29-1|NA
TGCAGCGTGGGACCCGGGATCTACGAGCAGTACTTC
CSVGPGIYEQYF
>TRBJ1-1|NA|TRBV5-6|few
TGTGCCAGCAGCTCTACAGGGCAGAACACTGAAGCTTTCTTT
CASSSTGQNTEAFF
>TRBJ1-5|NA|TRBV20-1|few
TGCAGTGCTAGAGAGACTACTAGCAATCAGCCCCAGCATTTT
CSARETTSNQPQHF
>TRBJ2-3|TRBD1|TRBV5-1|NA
TGCGCCAGCAGAACGGACAGGGGGACAGATACGCAGTATTTT
CASRTDRGTDTQYF
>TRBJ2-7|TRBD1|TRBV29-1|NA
TGCAGCGCAAGAGGGACAGGGGAGATGAACGAGCAGTACTTC
CSARGTGEMNEQYF
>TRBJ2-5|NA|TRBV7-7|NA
TGTGCCAGCAGCCCAGGGGCGACCCAGTACTTC
CASSPGATQYF
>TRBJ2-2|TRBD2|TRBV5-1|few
TGCGCCAGCAGCTGGGGACTAGCGCTGTCGAACACCGGGGAGCTGTTTTTT
CASSWGLALSNTGELFF
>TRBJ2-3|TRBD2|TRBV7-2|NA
TGTGCCAGCAGCTTAGTTCTGCGGGAGGACCAGTATTTT
CASSLVLREDQYF
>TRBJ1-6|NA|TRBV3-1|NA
TGTGCCAGCAGCCAAACAGGAGGGTCACCCCTCCACTTT
CASSQTGGSPLHF
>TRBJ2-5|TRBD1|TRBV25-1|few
TGTGCCAGCTTAACTCGAGAACGGACAGGGAAAGAGACCCAGTACTTC
CASLTRERTGKETQYF
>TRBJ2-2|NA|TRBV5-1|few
TGCGCCAGCCAGGGGGACTCGAACACCGGGGAGCTGTTTTTT
CASQGDSNTGELFF
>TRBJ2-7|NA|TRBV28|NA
TGTGCCAGCAGTTTGGATCAGGGCATTACCTACGAGCAGTACTTC
CASSLDQGITYEQYF
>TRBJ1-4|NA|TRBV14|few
TGTGCCAGCAGCCAAGCTGAAAAACTGTTTTTT
CASSQAEKLFF
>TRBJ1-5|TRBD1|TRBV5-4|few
TGTGCCAGCAGCTCTCCTTGGGGGAACCGGGACAGGGGTCTCCCAGAACCCCAGCATTTT
CASSSPWGNRDRGLPEPQHF
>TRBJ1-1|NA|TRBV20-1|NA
TGCAGTGCTAGAGTAAGCAGGGGCGCCACTGAAGCTTTCTTT
CSARVSRGATEAFF
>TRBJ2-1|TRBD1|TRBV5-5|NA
TGTGCCAGCAGCCGAACTAAAGGGACAGACCTTTACAATGAGCAGTTCTTC
CASSRTKGTDLYNEQFF
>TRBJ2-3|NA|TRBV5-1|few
TGCGCCAGCAGCTTGGATAGCGCGAGCACAGATACGCAGTATTTT
CASSLDSASTDTQYF
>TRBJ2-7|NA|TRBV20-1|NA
TGCAGTGCTCCTGATGACAGCTACGAGCAGTACTTC
CSAPDDSYEQYF
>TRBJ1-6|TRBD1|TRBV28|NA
TGTGCCAGCAGTCCCCGGACAGGGGGCTCTTCACCCCTCCACTTT
CASSPRTGGSSPLHF
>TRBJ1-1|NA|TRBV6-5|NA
TGTGCCAGCAGTTACCCCGGGGGGGTGAACACTGAAGCTTTCTTT
CASSYPGGVNTEAFF
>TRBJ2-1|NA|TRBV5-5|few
TGTGCCAGCAGTATGCACAGGCAGACGAGCTCCTACAATGAGCAGTTCTTC
CASSMHRQTSSYNEQFF
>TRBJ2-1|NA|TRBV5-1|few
TGCGCCAGCAGCTTGAATAGCCCCTCCTACAATGAGCAGTTCTTC
CASSLNSPSYNEQFF
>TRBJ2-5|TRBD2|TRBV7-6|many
TGTGCCAGCAGCGGGACTAGCGGTTGGGAGACCCAGTACTTC
CASSGTSGWETQYF
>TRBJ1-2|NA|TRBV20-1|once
TGCAGTGCTAACGAGGGCTACACCTTC
CSANEGYTF